The rows below give T cell receptor beta chains drawn from one sample of a study of blood T cells in healthy people across ages. From the 5' RACE reads, TCRdb called clonotypes with MiXCR, one entry per CDR3 protein. The sample gives more than 650,000 distinct CDR3 sequences, 20% to 30% of which show up once; about 3% is in the top ten. These same records also appear under a second study, on T cells of mothers and their children.

The source material was blood. These receptors were collected from a boy between 10 and 17 years old in good health. CDR3s include the opening cysteine and the closing phenylalanine or tryptophan. Each record gives: J gene, D gene, V gene, clone size, CDR3 length, CDR3 protein, CDR3 DNA. D genes are given only for firm matches. Only part of the rows carry a size: once, few, many, or a class if the clone is expanded.

>TRBJ2-5|TRBD1|TRBV20-1|-|13
CGARGQALETQYF
TGCGGTGCTAGAGGACAGGCCTTAGAGACCCAGTACTTC
>TRBJ2-7|TRBD2|TRBV3-1|-|15
CASSQDYAGVYEQYF
TGTGCCAGCAGCCAAGATTATGCGGGGGTCTACGAGCAGTACTTC
>TRBJ2-5|-|TRBV12-3/TRBV12-4|-|13
CASRPWTQETQYF
TGTGCCAGCAGGCCTTGGACTCAAGAGACCCAGTACTTC
>TRBJ2-3|TRBD1|TRBV20-1|-|16
CSARDQGARGGDTQYF
TGCAGTGCTAGAGATCAGGGGGCCAGAGGGGGGGATACGCAGTATTTT
>TRBJ1-6|-|TRBV12-3/TRBV12-4|-|14
CASNPGSSRSPLHF
TGTGCCAGCAATCCGGGCAGTTCTAGATCACCCCTCCACTTT
>TRBJ1-2|-|TRBV20-1|-|11
CSARESYGYTF
TGCAGTGCTAGGGAGAGTTATGGCTACACCTTC
>TRBJ2-3|-|TRBV6-6|-|13
CASTRVSTDTQYF
TGTGCCAGCACAAGGGTCAGCACAGATACGCAGTATTTT
>TRBJ2-1|-|TRBV7-9|few|17
CASSLVGLASSYNEQFF
TGTGCCAGCAGCTTAGTAGGGCTAGCAAGCTCCTACAATGAGCAGTTCTTC
>TRBJ2-4|TRBD2|TRBV20-1|-|16
CSAGRGDPIAKNIQYF
TGCAGTGCCGGGCGGGGGGACCCAATAGCCAAAAACATTCAGTACTTC
>TRBJ2-2|-|TRBV7-9|-|17
CASSRGGARENTGELFF
TGTGCCAGCAGCCGAGGGGGGGCTCGCGAAAACACCGGGGAGCTGTTTTTT
>TRBJ2-5|TRBD1|TRBV15|-|15
CATSPGTGLQETQYF
TGTGCCACCAGCCCCGGGACAGGGCTACAAGAGACCCAGTACTTC
>TRBJ2-1|-|TRBV29-1|-|12
CSVDGTSPIQFF
TGCAGCGTTGATGGGACGTCCCCCATCCAATTCTTC
>TRBJ2-2|TRBD2|TRBV20-1|few|16
CSARDPSGRDDGELFF
TGCAGTGCTAGAGATCCTAGCGGGAGAGATGACGGGGAGCTGTTTTTT
>TRBJ2-1|-|TRBV11-2|few|12
CASMRGISEQFF
TGTGCCAGCATGAGGGGGATAAGTGAGCAGTTCTTC
>TRBJ2-7|TRBD1|TRBV12-3/TRBV12-4|-|12
CASSPATGEQYF
TGTGCCAGCAGTCCAGCGACAGGGGAGCAGTACTTC
>TRBJ1-2|-|TRBV3-1|-|14
CASSPGPGNYGYTF
TGTGCCAGCAGCCCCGGACCCGGCAACTATGGCTACACCTTC
>TRBJ2-5|-|TRBV2|-|14
CASKSEGAQETQYF
TGTGCCAGCAAAAGCGAAGGGGCACAAGAGACCCAGTACTTC
>TRBJ2-1|-|TRBV11-3|-|17
CASSPNHYDSTYNEQFF
TGTGCCAGCAGCCCCAACCACTACGACAGCACCTACAATGAGCAGTTCTTC
>TRBJ1-5|-|TRBV28|few|15
CASSAGDPGNQPQHF
TGTGCCAGCAGCGCAGGGGATCCGGGCAATCAGCCCCAGCATTTT
>TRBJ2-7|-|TRBV20-1|few|11
CSFGGGYEQYF
TGCAGTTTCGGAGGGGGATACGAGCAGTACTTC
>TRBJ2-4|TRBD2|TRBV20-1|few|19
CSARDLLAGGPLAKNIQYF
TGCAGTGCTAGAGATCTGCTAGCGGGAGGGCCACTAGCCAAAAACATTCAGTACTTC
>TRBJ2-7|-|TRBV4-1|few|16
CASSQVPGPSSYEQYF
TGCGCCAGCAGCCAGGTACCGGGACCGAGCTCCTACGAGCAGTACTTC
>TRBJ1-2|-|TRBV28|once|14
CASSLVEGTYGYTF
TGTGCCAGCAGTTTGGTAGAGGGCACTTATGGCTACACCTTC
>TRBJ2-5|-|TRBV12-3/TRBV12-4|few|13
CASRLWGRETQYF
TGTGCCAGCAGGTTGTGGGGCAGGGAGACCCAGTACTTC
>TRBJ2-3|-|TRBV6-1|few|15
CASTGAWSGTDTQYF
TGTGCCAGCACGGGAGCTTGGTCGGGCACAGATACGCAGTATTTT
>TRBJ2-5|TRBD2|TRBV5-1|-|14
CASSPGTTPETQYF
TGCGCCAGCAGCCCCGGGACTACCCCGGAGACCCAGTACTTC
>TRBJ2-4|TRBD2|TRBV30|-|18
CAWTGVAGGIRRRNIQYF
TGTGCCTGGACCGGGGTAGCGGGGGGAATAAGGAGGAGAAACATTCAGTACTTC
>TRBJ2-7|-|TRBV20-1|-|14
CSAREWVQGYGQYF
TGCAGTGCTAGAGAGTGGGTACAGGGCTACGGGCAGTACTTC
>TRBJ2-2|-|TRBV30|-|14
CAWSTGYGTGELFF
TGTGCCTGGTCAACAGGGTACGGGACCGGGGAGCTGTTTTTT
>TRBJ2-4|-|TRBV20-1|few|12
CSALHPGNIQYF
TGCAGTGCGCTCCACCCGGGAAACATTCAGTACTTC
>TRBJ1-1|-|TRBV6-5|-|13
CASSRAGETEAFF
TGTGCCAGCAGCCGCGCAGGTGAGACTGAAGCTTTCTTT
>TRBJ2-2|-|TRBV5-1|-|16
CASSLALPTNTGELFF
TGCGCCAGCAGCTTGGCACTACCCACGAACACCGGGGAGCTGTTTTTT
>TRBJ2-7|-|TRBV6-5|-|14
CASSSEGGGYEQYF
TGTGCCAGCAGTTCGGAGGGAGGAGGCTACGAGCAGTACTTC
>TRBJ2-5|-|TRBV7-9|few|16
CASSLVGLVDGETQYF
TGTGCCAGCAGCTTAGTGGGCCTGGTGGACGGCGAGACCCAGTACTTC
>TRBJ2-5|TRBD1|TRBV20-1|-|12
CSALTGEETQYF
TGCAGTGCTTTGACAGGGGAAGAGACCCAGTACTTC
>TRBJ1-4|-|TRBV12-3/TRBV12-4|-|11
CASGMGEKLFF
TGTGCCTCAGGGATGGGGGAAAAACTGTTTTTT
>TRBJ2-1|TRBD2|TRBV2|-|15
CASRYLAGSYNEQFF
TGTGCCAGCAGGTACCTAGCGGGATCCTACAATGAGCAGTTCTTC
>TRBJ2-6|TRBD1|TRBV2|few|15
CANHRTGSGANVLTF
TGTGCCAACCATAGGACAGGGAGTGGGGCCAACGTCCTGACTTTC
>TRBJ1-1|-|TRBV5-1|few|12
CASSWERGPAFF
TGCGCCAGCAGCTGGGAACGAGGGCCTGCTTTCTTT
>TRBJ1-6|-|TRBV11-2|-|14
CASSSRDYNSPLHF
TGTGCCAGCAGCTCCCGGGACTATAATTCACCCCTCCACTTT